This T cell receptor beta chain was retrieved from a study of T cell changes during pregnancy in multiple sclerosis. Trimming removed 6 bases from V and 5 bases from J; junction bases left unmatched: 4. The CDR3 is 13 amino acids. Germline CDR1 SGHKS, CDR2 YYEKEE (reference sequence). Here immunoSEQ multiplex PCR was the method, and the copy in TCRdb shows in-frame clones only, minus some. The sample carries 55,000 to 75,000 clones, 90% to 95% recorded once. This clonotype was obtained from a female donor in good health, enrolled as a control in a pregnancy study. The sequenced sample was peripheral blood, obtained in the third trimester of pregnancy. The rearrangement links TRBV5-5 to TRBJ2-1; TRBD2 agrees at 8 bases. The CDR3 DNA reads as TGTGCCAGCACTAGCGGGTACAACAATGAGCAGTTCTTC. It translates to CASTSGYNNEQFF.